Each of the 10 T cell receptor beta chains below was sequenced from the same sample in a study of blood T cells in healthy people across ages. Primers used in a second PCR of roughly 7 to 12 cycles were a sample-barcoded 5' primer and a J-beta primer mix. TCRdb reanalysed the 5' RACE reads using MiXCR and keeps one entry per CDR3 protein. The sample has roughly 800,000 distinct CDR3 sequences; around 34% are singletons. Sequenced sample: blood. Receptors originate from a man younger than 35 in good health.

This chain joins TRBV12-3 or TRBV12-4 and TRBJ1-4; D gene uncertain. The CDR3 has 13 amino acids. The V and J ends lost 1 base and 7 bases respectively, with 7 bases between them. The CDR3, as DNA: TGTGCCAGCAGTTTAGTCAGGATTGAAAAACTGTTTTTT. It encodes CASSLVRIEKLFF.

This clonotype came up many times. The chain employs TRBV20-1 and TRBJ1-4; D not certain. The CDR3 is 11 amino acids. Germline CDR1 reads DFQATT; CDR2 reads SNEGSKA (reference sequence). V gave up 4 bases and J gave up 8 bases, with 8 bases separating them. The CDR3 is CSATAREKLFF. The CDR3, as DNA: TGCAGTGCTACGGCCAGAGAAAAACTGTTTTTT.

Notes on this clonotype: This could be a read error, since a much larger clone is one nucleotide away. The V and J genes are TRBV29-1 and TRBJ1-2, with D possibly matching TRBD1 (6 bases). The CDR3 runs 15 residues. Trimming removed 1 base at V and 5 bases at J, with 17 bases between. CDR1 SQVTM and CDR2 ANQGSEA come from the germline V gene. The CDR3 loop reads CSVEGPPTGTYGYTF. Written as DNA, the CDR3 is TGCAGCGTTGAAGGCCCTCCGACAGGAACTTATGGCTACACCTTC. The whole variable domain, remainder taken from reference TRBV29-1 and TRBJ1-2, is SAVISQKPSRDICQRGTSLTIQCQVDSQVTMMFWYRQQPGQSLTLIATANQGSEATYESGFVIDKFPISRPNLTFSTLTVSNMSPEDSSIYLCSVEGPPTGTYGYTFGSGTRLTVV.

V is TRBV7-8 and J is TRBJ2-1; 9 positions match TRBD1. Germline assignment: CDR1 SGHVS and CDR2 FQNEAQ. The junction had 11 bases not matched to a gene; V was cut back by 5 bases and J by 6 bases. The CDR3 runs 16 residues. The chain's CDR3 is CASSLERRDRANEQFF. CDR3 DNA: TGTGCCAGCAGCCTAGAACGACGGGACAGGGCCAATGAGCAGTTCTTC.

This chain joins TRBV7-2 and TRBJ1-5; D perhaps matches TRBD1 (6 bases). Germline V gives CDR1 SGHTA, CDR2 FQGNSA. This CDR3 region has 18 residues. The V gene lost 0 bases and the J gene lost 1 base, with 16 bases spanning the gap. In DNA, the CDR3 is TGTGCCAGCAGCTTAGCGACTACAGGGTGGAGCAGCAATCAGCCCCAGCATTTT. It specifies CASSLATTGWSSNQPQHF.

This clonotype has a handful of counts. The genes are TRBV4-3 and TRBJ2-2, with D perhaps matching TRBD1 (5 bases). Germline V gives CDR1 LGHNA, CDR2 YSLEER. V lost 0 bases, J lost 4 bases, and 9 bases lay in between. The CDR3 is 15 amino acids. The CDR3 spells CASSQEGASTGELFF. As DNA, the CDR3 is TGCGCCAGCAGCCAAGAAGGGGCCTCCACCGGGGAGCTGTTTTTT.

This clonotype has a count of ten or more. V is TRBV27 and J is TRBJ1-5; no firm D call. Germline CDR1 and CDR2: MNHEY and SMNVEV (reference sequence). There are 17 residues in the CDR3. V was pared by 5 bases and J by 5 bases, with 22 bases between. Written as DNA, the CDR3 is TGTGCCAGCAGTGCGCGGACCCGGCCTACTGGCGATCAGCCCCAGCATTTT. Amino acids: CASSARTRPTGDQPQHF.

Regarding this clonotype: The germline gene is not matched at one end of the junction; a read error may be the cause. The V and J genes are TRBV13 and TRBJ2-1; D ambiguous. The germline V gene has CDR1 PRHDT and CDR2 FYEKMQ (reference sequence). This CDR3 is 12 amino acids long. The CDR3 loop reads CVSSLEVDEQFF. CDR3 nucleotide sequence: TGTGTCAGCAGCTTAGAGGTCGATGAGCAGTTCTTC.

This clonotype was counted at least ten times. The chain couples TRBV20-1 to TRBJ2-1, with D possibly matching TRBD2 (5 bases). The CDR3 is 14 amino acids. In germline, CDR1 is DFQATT, CDR2 SNEGSKA (reference sequence). With 6 bases removed from V and 6 bases from J, the gap between germline ends came to 18 bases. The CDR3, as DNA: TGCAGTGCGCCTACTAGAAGCTCTCGCAATGAGCAGTTCTTC. Translating it yields CSAPTRSSRNEQFF.

The table lists this clonotype with many counts. The rearrangement links TRBV21-1 to TRBJ1-2; the DNA was not compared with TRBD1, the D call given in the table. TRBV21-1 is labeled a pseudogene. This CDR3 has 11 amino acids. DNA of the CDR3: TGTGCCAACACAGGGGACTATGGCTACACCTTC. As protein: CANTGDYGYTF.